The clone carrying this TCR beta chain was recorded at least ten times. This may arise from a read error, as a much more abundant clone is one base away. Ophthalmopathy donors were characterized by moderate-to-severe activity, CAS of at least 3, NOSPECS of at least 4, and duration under 3 months. The entry originates in a study of Graves' ophthalmopathy and Graves' hyperthyroidism. Trimming shortened V by 4 bases and J by 2 bases, and 3 bases separated the two germline ends. Germline lookup yields CDR1 SGHRS and CDR2 YFSETQ. The CDR3 contains 11 residues. From RNA, the CDR3 regions of TCR beta chains were amplified and sequenced. Following a first-round RT-PCR that used HTBI primers, a second-round multiplex PCR was carried out. TCRdb fed the multiplex PCR reads into MiXCR, producing one record per CDR3 protein. The sample holds about 150,000 distinct CDR3 sequences, less than 45% seen once.

Material: peripheral blood. The sequence was obtained from a woman between 40 and 50 years old with Graves' ophthalmopathy. The V call is TRBV5-1, the J call TRBJ2-5, with D unresolved. CDR3 residues: CASSKQETQYF. The CDR3 region has the DNA TGCGCCAGCAGCAAACAAGAGACCCAGTACTTC.